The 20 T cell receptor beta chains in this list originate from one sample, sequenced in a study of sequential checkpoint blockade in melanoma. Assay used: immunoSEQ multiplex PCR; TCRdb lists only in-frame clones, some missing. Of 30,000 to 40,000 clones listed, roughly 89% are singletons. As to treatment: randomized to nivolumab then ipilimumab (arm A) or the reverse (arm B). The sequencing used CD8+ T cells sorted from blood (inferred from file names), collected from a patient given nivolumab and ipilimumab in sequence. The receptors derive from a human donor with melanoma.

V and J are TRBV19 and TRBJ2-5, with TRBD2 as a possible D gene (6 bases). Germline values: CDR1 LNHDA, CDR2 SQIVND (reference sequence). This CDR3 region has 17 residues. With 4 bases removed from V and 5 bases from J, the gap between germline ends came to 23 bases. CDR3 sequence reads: CASSKRAGLLVVETQYF. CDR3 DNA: TGTGCCAGTAGTAAGCGGGCCGGTTTACTAGTTGTGGAGACCCAGTACTTC.

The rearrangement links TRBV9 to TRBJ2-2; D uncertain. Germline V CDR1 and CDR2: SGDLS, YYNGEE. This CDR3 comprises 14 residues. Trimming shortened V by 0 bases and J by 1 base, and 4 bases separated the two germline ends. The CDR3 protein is CASSVGQNTGELFF. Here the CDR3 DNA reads TGTGCCAGCAGCGTAGGTCAGAACACCGGGGAGCTGTTTTTT.

The CDR3 sequence: CASSLKAGGPYNEQFF. The CDR3 DNA reads TGTGCCAGCAGTTTAAAAGCGGGAGGACCCTACAATGAGCAGTTCTTC. The rearrangement links TRBV27 to TRBJ2-1; 9 bases fit TRBD2. The CDR3 loop spans 16 amino acids. From germline, CDR1 is MNHEY and CDR2 SMNVEV (reference sequence). Losses at the gene ends were 2 bases for V and 2 bases for J; bases not matched to a gene: 4.

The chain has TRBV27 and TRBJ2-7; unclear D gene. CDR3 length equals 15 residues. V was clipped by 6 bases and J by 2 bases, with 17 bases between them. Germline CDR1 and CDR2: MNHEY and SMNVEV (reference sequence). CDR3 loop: CASSLTVFMTYEQYF. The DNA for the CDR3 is TGTGCCAGCAGCCTAACGGTGTTCATGACCTACGAGCAGTACTTC.

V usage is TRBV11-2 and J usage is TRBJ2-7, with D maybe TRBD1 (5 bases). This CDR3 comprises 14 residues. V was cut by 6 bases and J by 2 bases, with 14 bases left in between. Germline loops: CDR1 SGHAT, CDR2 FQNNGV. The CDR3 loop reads CASRFWGGAYEQYF. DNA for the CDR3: TGTGCCAGCAGATTTTGGGGCGGCGCCTACGAGCAGTACTTC. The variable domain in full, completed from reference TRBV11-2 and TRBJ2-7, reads EAGVAQSPRYKIIEKRQSVAFWCNPISGHATLYWYQQILGQGPKLLIQFQNNGVVDDSQLPKDRFSAERLKGVDSTLKIQPAKLEDSAVYLCASRFWGGAYEQYFGPGTRLTVT.

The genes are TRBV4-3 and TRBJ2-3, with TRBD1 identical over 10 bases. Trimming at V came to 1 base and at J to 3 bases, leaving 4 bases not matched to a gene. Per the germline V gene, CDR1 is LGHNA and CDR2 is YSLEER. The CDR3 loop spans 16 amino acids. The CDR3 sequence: CASSQVGDRGTDTQYF. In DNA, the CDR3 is TGCGCCAGCAGCCAAGTCGGGGACAGGGGAACAGATACGCAGTATTTT.

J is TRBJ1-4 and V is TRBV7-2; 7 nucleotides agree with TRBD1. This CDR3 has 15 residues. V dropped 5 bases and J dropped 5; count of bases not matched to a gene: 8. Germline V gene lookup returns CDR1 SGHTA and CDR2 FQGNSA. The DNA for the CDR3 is TGTGCCAGCAGCGAGACAGGGTCAGAAAATGAAAAACTGTTTTTT. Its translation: CASSETGSENEKLFF.

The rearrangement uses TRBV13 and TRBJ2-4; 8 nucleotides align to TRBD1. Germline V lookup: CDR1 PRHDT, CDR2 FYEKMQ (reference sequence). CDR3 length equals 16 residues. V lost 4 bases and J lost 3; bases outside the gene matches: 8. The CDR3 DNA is TGTGCCAGCAGCTCAAAGGACAGGGTCCACAAAAACATTCAGTACTTC. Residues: CASSSKDRVHKNIQYF.

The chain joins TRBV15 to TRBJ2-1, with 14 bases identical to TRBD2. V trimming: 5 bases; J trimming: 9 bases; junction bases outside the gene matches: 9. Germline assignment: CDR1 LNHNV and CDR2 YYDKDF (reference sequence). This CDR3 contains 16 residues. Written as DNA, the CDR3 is TGTGCCACCAGCCCACGGACTAGCGGGAGGCAGATTGAGCAGTTCTTC. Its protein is CATSPRTSGRQIEQFF.

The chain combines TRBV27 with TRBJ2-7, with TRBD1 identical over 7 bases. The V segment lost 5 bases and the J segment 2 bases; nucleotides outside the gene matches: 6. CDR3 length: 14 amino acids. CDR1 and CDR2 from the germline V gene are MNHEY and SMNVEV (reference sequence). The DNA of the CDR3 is TGTGCCAGCAGTCCGACAGGGTGGCCCTACGAGCAGTACTTC. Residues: CASSPTGWPYEQYF.

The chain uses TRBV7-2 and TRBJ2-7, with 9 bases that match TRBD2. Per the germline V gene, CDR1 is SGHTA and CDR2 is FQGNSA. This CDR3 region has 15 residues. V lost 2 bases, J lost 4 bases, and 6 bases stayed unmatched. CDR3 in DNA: TGTGCCAGCAGCTTATTAGCGGGAGTTATTTACGAGCAGTACTTC. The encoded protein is CASSLLAGVIYEQYF.

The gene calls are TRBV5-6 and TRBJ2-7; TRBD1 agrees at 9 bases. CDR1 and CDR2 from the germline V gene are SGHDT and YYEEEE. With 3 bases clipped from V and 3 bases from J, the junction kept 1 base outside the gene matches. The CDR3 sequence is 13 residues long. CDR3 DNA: TGTGCCAGCAGCTGGGACAGGGACTACGAGCAGTACGTC. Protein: CASSWDRDYEQYV.

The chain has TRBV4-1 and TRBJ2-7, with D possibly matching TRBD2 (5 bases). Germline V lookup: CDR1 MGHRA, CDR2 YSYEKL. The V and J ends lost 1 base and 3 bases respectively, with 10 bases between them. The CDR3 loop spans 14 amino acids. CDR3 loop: CASSQVAGNYEQYV. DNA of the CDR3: TGCGCCAGCAGCCAAGTTGCCGGGAACTACGAGCAGTACGTC.

As DNA, the CDR3 is TGTGCCACCTGTCGAGGGACAGGGGTAGATGAGCAGTTCTTC. It specifies CATCRGTGVDEQFF. V gene TRBV19 combines with J gene TRBJ2-1; 10 bases line up with TRBD1. CDR1 is LNHDA and CDR2 is SQIVND in the germline V gene (reference sequence). The CDR3 loop spans 14 amino acids. J gave up 8 bases and V 10 bases, and 11 bases lay outside the gene matches.

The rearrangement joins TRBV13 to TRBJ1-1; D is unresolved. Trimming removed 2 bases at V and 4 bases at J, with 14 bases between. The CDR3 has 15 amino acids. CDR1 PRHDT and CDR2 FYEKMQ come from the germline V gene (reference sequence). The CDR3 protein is CASSLSKMGGTEAFF. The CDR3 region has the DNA TGTGCCAGCAGCTTATCCAAAATGGGAGGCACTGAAGCTTTCTTT.

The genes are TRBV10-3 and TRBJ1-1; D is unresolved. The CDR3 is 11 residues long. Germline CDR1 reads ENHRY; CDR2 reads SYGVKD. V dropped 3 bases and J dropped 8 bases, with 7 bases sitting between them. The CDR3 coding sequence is TGTGCCATCAGTGAACAGACAGAAGCTTTCTTT. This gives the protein CAISEQTEAFF.

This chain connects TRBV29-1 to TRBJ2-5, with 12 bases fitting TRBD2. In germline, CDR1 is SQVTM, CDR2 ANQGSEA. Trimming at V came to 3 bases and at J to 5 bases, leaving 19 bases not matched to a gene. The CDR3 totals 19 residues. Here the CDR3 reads CSVEFGGLLAGGPYETQYF. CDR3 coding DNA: TGCAGCGTTGAGTTTGGGGGGCTCCTAGCGGGAGGGCCGTATGAGACCCAGTACTTC. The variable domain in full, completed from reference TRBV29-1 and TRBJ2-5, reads SAVISQKPSRDICQRGTSLTIQCQVDSQVTMMFWYRQQPGQSLTLIATANQGSEATYESGFVIDKFPISRPNLTFSTLTVSNMSPEDSSIYLCSVEFGGLLAGGPYETQYFGPGTRLLVL.

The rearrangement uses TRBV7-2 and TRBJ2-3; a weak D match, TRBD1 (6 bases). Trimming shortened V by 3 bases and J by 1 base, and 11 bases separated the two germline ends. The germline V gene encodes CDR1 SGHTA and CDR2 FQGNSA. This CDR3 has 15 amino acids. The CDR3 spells CASSFRAGGTDTQYF. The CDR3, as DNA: TGTGCCAGCAGCTTTCGGGCAGGGGGCACAGATACGCAGTATTTT.

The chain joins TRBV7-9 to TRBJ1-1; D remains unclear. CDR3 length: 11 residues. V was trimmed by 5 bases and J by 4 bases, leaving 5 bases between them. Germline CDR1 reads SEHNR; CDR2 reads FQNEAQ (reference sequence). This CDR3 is CASSPFTEAFF. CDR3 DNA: TGTGCCAGCAGCCCGTTCACTGAAGCTTTCTTT.

The DNA of the CDR3 is TGTGCCAGCGGAGGGTGGGGGGACACTGAAGCTTTCTTT. Its protein is CASGGWGDTEAFF. This sequence joins TRBV5-8 and TRBJ1-1; weak D call: TRBD1 (5 bases). V was pared by 7 bases and J by 3 bases, with 13 bases between. CDR1 and CDR2 (germline): SGHTS, YDEGEE. The CDR3 runs to 13 residues.